The TCR beta chain under discussion was sequenced for a study of cytomegalovirus exposure and HLA in healthy donors. Looking at the study overall: A prior study identified 120 million or so unique TCR beta sequences from some 180 million T cells.

General study results and limits: CMV antigen specificity was confirmed in vitro for a few CMV-associated chains. Within a later analysis, the majority of CMV-associated TCR beta chains appeared HLA-restricted.

This clone was seen just once. Its antigen is not identified. CDR1 MDHEN and CDR2 SYDVKM come from the germline V gene. V gave up 5 bases and J gave up 10 bases, with 14 bases separating them. CDR3 length: 12 residues. Primers included in the PCR were 60 Vbeta and 13 Jbeta primers. Clones were read by immunoSEQ multiplex PCR, and TCRdb kept only the in-frame ones, dropping some. Here the sample spans roughly 200,000 clones, 79% being singletons. Sequencing was carried out using PBMCs. V usage is TRBV28 and J usage is TRBJ1-1; a possible D gene is TRBD1 (6 bases). The TCR originated in a woman between 35 and 50 years old in good health and CMV-seronegative. The CDR3 here is CASSATGRGAFF. CDR3 nucleotides: TGTGCCAGCAGTGCCACAGGGCGAGGAGCTTTCTTT. Drawing the rest from reference TRBV28 and TRBJ1-1, the complete variable domain is DVKVTQSSRYLVKRTGEKVFLECVQDMDHENMFWYRQDPGLGLRLIYFSYDVKMKEKGDIPEGYSVSREKKERFSLILESASTNQTSMYLCASSATGRGAFFGQGTRLTVV.